This T cell receptor (beta chain) is drawn from a study of OX40 agonist ivuxolimab in advanced cancers. Study details: Every patient in dose escalation had hepatocellular carcinoma, melanoma, renal cell or head and neck cancer. Study conclusions and caveats: Some nonresponders additionally presented with little normalized T-cell clonal expansion.

The CDR3 loop spans 15 amino acids. Trimming left V 6 bases short and J 5 bases short, with 19 bases between. Germline assignment: CDR1 LNHDA and CDR2 SQIVND (reference sequence). This clone was detected only a few times. Antigen unknown. The repertoire was sequenced with immunoSEQ multiplex PCR; TCRdb's copy has only in-frame clones and lacks some. The data show tens of thousands of clones, with around 74% seen just once and roughly 10% held by the top ten. The rearrangement joins TRBV19 to TRBJ1-1; D gene ambiguous. This material consisted of CD4+ or CD8+ T cells sorted from blood, taken in a trial of the OX40 agonist ivuxolimab. This TCR was sampled from an adult with an advanced solid tumor such as melanoma, head and neck, liver or kidney cancer. CDR3 sequence reads: CASRTPGRSLTEAFF. Here the CDR3 DNA reads TGTGCCAGTAGGACCCCGGGCAGGAGTTTAACTGAAGCTTTCTTT.